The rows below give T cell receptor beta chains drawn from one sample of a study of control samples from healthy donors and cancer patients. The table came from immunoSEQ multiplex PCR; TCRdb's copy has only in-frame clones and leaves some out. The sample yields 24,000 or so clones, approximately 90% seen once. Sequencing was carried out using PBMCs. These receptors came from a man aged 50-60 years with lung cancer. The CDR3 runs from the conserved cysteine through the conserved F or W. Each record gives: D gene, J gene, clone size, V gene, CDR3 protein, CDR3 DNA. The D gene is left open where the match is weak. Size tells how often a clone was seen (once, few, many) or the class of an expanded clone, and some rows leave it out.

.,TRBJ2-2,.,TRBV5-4,CASSGNTGELFF,TGTGCCAGCAGTGGGAACACCGGGGAGCTGTTTTTT
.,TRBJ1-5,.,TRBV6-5,CASRGGTRQPQHF,TGTGCCAGCAGAGGGGGAACCCGACAGCCCCAGCATTTT
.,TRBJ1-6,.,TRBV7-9,CASSLTPTRANSPLHF,TGTGCCAGCAGCTTAACCCCAACCCGCGCGAATTCACCCCTCCACTTT
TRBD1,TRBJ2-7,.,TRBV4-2,CASSQAVPGTGNHYEQYF,TGTGCCAGCAGCCAAGCCGTCCCCGGGACAGGGAATCACTACGAGCAGTACTTC
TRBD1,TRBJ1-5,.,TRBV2,CASARGGSNQPQHF,TGTGCCAGCGCCAGGGGGGGTAGCAATCAGCCCCAGCATTTT
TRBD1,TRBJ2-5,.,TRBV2,CASSGTLGTGNQETQYF,TGTGCCAGCAGTGGGACCTTGGGGACAGGGAACCAAGAGACCCAGTACTTC
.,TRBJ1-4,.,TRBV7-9,CASSLAAGRLTEKLFF,TGTGCCAGCAGCTTAGCTGCAGGGAGATTAACTGAAAAACTGTTTTTT
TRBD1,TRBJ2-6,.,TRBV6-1,CASSGTGSSGANVLTF,TGTGCCAGCAGTGGGACAGGGAGCTCTGGGGCCAACGTCCTGACTTTC
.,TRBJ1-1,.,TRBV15,CATSTLTVNTEAFF,TGTGCCACCAGCACCTTGACAGTGAACACTGAAGCTTTCTTT
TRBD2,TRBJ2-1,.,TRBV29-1,CSTVPGLAGGSSNEQFF,TGCAGCACCGTCCCGGGACTAGCGGGGGGTTCTAGCAATGAGCAGTTCTTC
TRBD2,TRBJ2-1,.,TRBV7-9,CASSLVLTSGDPTYNEQFF,TGTGCCAGCAGCTTAGTCCTGACTAGCGGAGACCCTACCTACAATGAGCAGTTCTTC
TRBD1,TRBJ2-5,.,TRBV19,CASSLTGVRETQYF,TGTGCCAGTAGTCTTACAGGGGTGAGGGAGACCCAGTACTTC
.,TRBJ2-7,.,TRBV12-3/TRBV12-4,CASRKSYEQYF,TGTGCCAGCAGGAAAAGCTACGAGCAGTACTTC
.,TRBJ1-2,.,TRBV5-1,CASSPSFYYGYTF,TGCGCCAGCAGCCCCAGCTTTTACTATGGCTACACCTTC
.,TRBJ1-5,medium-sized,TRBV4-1,CASSQYPLTGLTNQPQHF,TGCGCCAGCAGCCAATATCCTTTGACAGGTCTTACTAATCAGCCCCAGCATTTT
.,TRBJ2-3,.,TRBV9,CASSETQYF,TGTGCCAGCAGCGAGACGCAGTATTTT
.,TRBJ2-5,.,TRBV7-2,CASASTETQYF,TGTGCCAGCGCCTCGACAGAGACCCAGTACTTC
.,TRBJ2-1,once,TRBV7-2,CASSFQESGDFGPYNEQFF,TGTGCCAGCAGTTTCCAGGAGTCGGGGGATTTTGGCCCCTACAATGAGCAGTTCTTC
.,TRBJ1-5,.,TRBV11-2,CASSLGGGNNQPQHF,TGTGCCAGCAGCTTAGGGGGAGGGAACAATCAGCCCCAGCATTTT
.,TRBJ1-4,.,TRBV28,CASSLGGGPHNEKLFF,TGTGCCAGCAGTTTAGGCGGGGGGCCCCATAATGAAAAACTGTTTTTT
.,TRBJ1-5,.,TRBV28,CASRRTANNQPQHF,TGTGCCAGCAGGAGGACAGCCAACAATCAGCCCCAGCATTTT
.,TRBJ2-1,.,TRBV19,CASSMTGYNEQFF,TGTGCCAGTAGTATGACAGGATACAATGAGCAGTTCTTC
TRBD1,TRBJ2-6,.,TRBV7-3,CASSLSGTGAAGANVLTF,TGTGCCAGCAGCTTATCAGGGACAGGGGCTGCAGGGGCCAACGTCCTGACTTTC
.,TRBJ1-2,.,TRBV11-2,CASSLETAANYGYTF,TGTGCCAGCAGCTTGGAGACGGCAGCTAACTATGGCTACACCTTC
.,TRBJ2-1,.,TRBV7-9,CASSLMTDAYNEQFF,TGTGCCAGCAGCTTAATGACAGACGCCTACAATGAGCAGTTCTTC
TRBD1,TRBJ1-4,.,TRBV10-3,CAIRGTGMSEKLFF,TGTGCCATCAGGGGGACAGGGATGAGTGAAAAACTGTTTTTT
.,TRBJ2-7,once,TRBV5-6,CASSPGTHFSYEQYF,TGTGCCAGCAGCCCCGGGACACATTTTTCCTACGAGCAGTACTTC
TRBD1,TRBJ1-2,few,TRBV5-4,CASSSSGTAHYGYTF,TGTGCCAGCAGCTCCTCCGGGACAGCACATTATGGCTACACCTTC
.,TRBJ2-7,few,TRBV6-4,CASSDSDPNYEQYF,TGTGCCAGCAGTGACTCGGACCCGAACTACGAGCAGTACTTC
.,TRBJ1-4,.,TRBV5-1,CASSYAGASNEKLFF,TGCGCCAGCAGCTACGCCGGGGCTTCAAATGAAAAACTGTTTTTT
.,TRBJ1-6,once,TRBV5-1,CASSYTGPTADSPLHF,TGCGCCAGCAGCTACACGGGACCCACCGCTGATTCACCCCTCCACTTT
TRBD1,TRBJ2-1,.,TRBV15,CATTISGQGFYNEQFF,TGTGCCACCACCATATCGGGACAGGGGTTCTACAATGAGCAGTTCTTC
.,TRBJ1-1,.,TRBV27,CASRRQGWDEAFF,TGTGCCAGCAGACGTCAGGGGTGGGATGAAGCTTTCTTT
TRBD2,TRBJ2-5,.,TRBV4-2,CASSPLAGAPETQYF,TGTGCCAGCAGCCCGCTAGCGGGGGCCCCGGAGACCCAGTACTTC
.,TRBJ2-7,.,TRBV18,CASSPQGGYEQYF,TGTGCCAGCTCACCACAGGGAGGCTACGAGCAGTACTTC
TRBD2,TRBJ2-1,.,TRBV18,CASSGSGGLAEQFF,TGTGCCAGCTCAGGTTCGGGGGGGCTGGCTGAGCAGTTCTTC
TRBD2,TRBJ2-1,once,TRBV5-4,CASSLRAGGPGEQFF,TGTGCCAGCAGCCTCCGGGCGGGGGGGCCGGGTGAGCAGTTCTTC
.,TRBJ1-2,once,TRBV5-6,CASSLGSGPTAGYTF,TGTGCCAGCAGCTTGGGCTCCGGACCGACGGCTGGCTACACCTTC
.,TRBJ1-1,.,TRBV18,CASSPSGFMNTEAFF,TGTGCCAGCTCACCATCGGGGTTCATGAACACTGAAGCTTTCTTT
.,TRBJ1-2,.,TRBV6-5,CASRGPYGYTF,TGTGCCAGCCGGGGGCCCTATGGCTACACCTTC
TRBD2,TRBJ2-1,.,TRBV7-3,CASSSQGLTNEQFF,TGTGCCAGCAGCAGCCAGGGACTAACAAATGAGCAGTTCTTC
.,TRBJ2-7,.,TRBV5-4,CASSTGGTLYEQYF,TGTGCCAGCAGCACCGGAGGTACCCTCTACGAGCAGTACTTC